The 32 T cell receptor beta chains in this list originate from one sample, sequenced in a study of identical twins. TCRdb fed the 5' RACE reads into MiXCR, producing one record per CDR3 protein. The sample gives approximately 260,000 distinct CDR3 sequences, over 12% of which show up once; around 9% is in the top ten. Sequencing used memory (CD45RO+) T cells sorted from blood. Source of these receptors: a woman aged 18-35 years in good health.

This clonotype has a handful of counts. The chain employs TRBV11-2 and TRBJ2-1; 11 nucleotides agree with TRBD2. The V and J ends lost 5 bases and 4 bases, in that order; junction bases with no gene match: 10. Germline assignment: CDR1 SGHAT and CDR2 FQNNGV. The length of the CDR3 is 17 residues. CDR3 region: CASSHRTSGPLYNEQFF. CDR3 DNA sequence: TGTGCCAGCAGCCACCGGACTAGCGGGCCTCTATACAATGAGCAGTTCTTC.

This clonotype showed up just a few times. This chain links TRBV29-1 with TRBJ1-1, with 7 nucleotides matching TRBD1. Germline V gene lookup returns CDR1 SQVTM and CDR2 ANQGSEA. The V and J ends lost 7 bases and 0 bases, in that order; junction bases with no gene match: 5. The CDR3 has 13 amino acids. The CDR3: CSGGQRLNTEAFF. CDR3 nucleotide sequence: TGCAGCGGGGGACAGCGACTGAACACTGAAGCTTTCTTT.

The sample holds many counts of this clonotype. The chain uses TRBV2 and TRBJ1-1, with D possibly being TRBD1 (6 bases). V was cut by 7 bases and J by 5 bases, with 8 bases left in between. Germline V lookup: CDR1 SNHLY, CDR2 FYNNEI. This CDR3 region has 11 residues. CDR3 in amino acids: CASTGATEAFF. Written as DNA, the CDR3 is TGTGCCAGCACAGGGGCGACTGAAGCTTTCTTT.

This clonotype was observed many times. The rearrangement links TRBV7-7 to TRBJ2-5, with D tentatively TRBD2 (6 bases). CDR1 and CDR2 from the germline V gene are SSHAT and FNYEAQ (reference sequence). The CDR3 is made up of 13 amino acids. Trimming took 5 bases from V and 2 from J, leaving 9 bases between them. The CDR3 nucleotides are TGTGCCAGCAGCATGGGAGGACAAGAGACCCAGTACTTC. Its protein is CASSMGGQETQYF.

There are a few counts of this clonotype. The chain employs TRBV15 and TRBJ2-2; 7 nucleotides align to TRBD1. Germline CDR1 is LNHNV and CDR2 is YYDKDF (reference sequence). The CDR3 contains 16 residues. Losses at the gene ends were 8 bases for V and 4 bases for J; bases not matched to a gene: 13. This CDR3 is CATYSFRDRRTGELFF. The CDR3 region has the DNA TGTGCCACCTACTCGTTCCGGGACAGACGCACCGGGGAGCTGTTTTTT.

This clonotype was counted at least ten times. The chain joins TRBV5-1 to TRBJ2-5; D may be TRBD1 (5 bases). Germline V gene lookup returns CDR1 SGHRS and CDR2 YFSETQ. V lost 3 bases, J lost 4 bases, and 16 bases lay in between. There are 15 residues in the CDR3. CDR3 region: CASSSDYQGAETQYF. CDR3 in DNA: TGCGCCAGCAGCTCCGATTACCAGGGTGCAGAGACCCAGTACTTC.

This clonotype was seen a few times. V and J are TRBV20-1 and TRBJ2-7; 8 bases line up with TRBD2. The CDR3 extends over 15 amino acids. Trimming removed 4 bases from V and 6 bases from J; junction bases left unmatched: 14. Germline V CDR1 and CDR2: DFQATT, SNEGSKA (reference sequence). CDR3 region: CSANAPGTSAAEQYF. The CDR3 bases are TGCAGTGCTAACGCGCCCGGGACTAGTGCGGCCGAGCAGTACTTC.

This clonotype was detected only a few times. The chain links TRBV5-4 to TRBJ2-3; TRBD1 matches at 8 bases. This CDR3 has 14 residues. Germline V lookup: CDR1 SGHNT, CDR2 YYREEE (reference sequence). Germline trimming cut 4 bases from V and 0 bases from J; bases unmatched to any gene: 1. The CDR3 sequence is CASSRTGSTDTQYF. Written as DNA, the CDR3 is TGTGCCAGCAGCCGGACAGGGAGCACAGATACGCAGTATTTT. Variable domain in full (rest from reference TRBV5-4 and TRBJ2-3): ETGVTQSPTHLIKTRGQQVTLRCSSQSGHNTVSWYQQALGQGPQFIFQYYREEENGRGNFPPRFSGLQFPNYSSELNVNALELDDSALYLCASSRTGSTDTQYFGPGTRLTVL.

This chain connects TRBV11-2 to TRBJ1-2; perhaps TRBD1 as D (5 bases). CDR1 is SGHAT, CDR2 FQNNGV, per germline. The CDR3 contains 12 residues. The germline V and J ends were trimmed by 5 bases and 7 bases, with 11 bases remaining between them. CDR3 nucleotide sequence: TGTGCCAGCAGCCAGACAGTGGGTGGCTACACCTTC. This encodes CASSQTVGGYTF.

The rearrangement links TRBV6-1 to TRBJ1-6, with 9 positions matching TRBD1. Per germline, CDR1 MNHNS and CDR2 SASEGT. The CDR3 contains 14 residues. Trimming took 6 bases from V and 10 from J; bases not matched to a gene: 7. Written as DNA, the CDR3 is TGTGCCAGCAGCCGGACAGGGGCGGACTCACCCCTCCACTTT. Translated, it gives CASSRTGADSPLHF.

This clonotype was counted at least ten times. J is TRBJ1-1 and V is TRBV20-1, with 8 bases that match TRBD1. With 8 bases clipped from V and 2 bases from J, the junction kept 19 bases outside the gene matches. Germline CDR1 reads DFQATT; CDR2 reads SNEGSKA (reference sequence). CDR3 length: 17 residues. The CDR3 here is CSSGSRAGGGINTEAFF. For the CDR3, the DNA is TGCAGTTCTGGCTCAAGGGCAGGGGGCGGAATTAACACTGAAGCTTTCTTT.

CDR3 bases: TGTGCCAGCTCACCCTACGGATCCGGCAATGAGCAGTTCTTC. It translates to CASSPYGSGNEQFF. The chain carries TRBV18 and TRBJ2-1; D call uncertain. V lost 3 bases to trimming and J lost 6 bases, with 12 bases between them. The germline CDR1 and CDR2 sequences are KGHSH and LQKENI. CDR3 length: 14 residues.

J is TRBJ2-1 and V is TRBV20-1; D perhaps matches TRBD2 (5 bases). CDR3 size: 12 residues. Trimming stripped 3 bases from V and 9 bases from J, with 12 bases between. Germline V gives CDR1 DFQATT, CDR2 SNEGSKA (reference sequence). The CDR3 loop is CSASLALGEQFF. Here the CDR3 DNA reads TGCAGTGCTAGTCTAGCCCTAGGTGAGCAGTTCTTC.

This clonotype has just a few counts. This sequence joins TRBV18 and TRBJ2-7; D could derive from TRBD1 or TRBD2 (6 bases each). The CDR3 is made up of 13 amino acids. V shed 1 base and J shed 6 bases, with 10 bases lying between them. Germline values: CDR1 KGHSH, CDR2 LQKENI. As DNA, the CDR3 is TGTGCCAGCTCACCACAGGGGGGAAGCGAGCAGTACTTC. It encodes CASSPQGGSEQYF.

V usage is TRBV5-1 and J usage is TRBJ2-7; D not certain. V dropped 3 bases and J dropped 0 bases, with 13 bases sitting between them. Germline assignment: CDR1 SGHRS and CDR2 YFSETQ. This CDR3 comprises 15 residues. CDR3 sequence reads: CASSSLAGISYEQYF. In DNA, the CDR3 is TGCGCCAGCAGCTCCCTGGCTGGGATCTCCTACGAGCAGTACTTC. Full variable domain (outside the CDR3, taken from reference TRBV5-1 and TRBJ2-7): KAGVTQTPRYLIKTRGQQVTLSCSPISGHRSVSWYQQTPGQGLQFLFEYFSETQRNKGNFPGRFSGRQFSNSRSEMNVSTLELGDSALYLCASSSLAGISYEQYFGPGTRLTVT.

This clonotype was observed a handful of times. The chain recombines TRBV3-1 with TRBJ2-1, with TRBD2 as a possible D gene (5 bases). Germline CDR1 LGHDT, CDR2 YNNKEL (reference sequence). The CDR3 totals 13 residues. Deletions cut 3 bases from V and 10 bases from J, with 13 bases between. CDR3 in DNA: TGTGCCAGCAGCCAGGGGAGTATTGGGGAGCAGTTCTTC. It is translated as CASSQGSIGEQFF.

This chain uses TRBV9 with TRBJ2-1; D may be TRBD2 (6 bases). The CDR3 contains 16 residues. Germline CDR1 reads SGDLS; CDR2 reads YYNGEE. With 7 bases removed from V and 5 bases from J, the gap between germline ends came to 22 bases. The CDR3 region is CASGGKPADGHNEQFF. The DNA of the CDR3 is TGTGCCAGCGGGGGGAAACCGGCCGACGGCCACAATGAGCAGTTCTTC.

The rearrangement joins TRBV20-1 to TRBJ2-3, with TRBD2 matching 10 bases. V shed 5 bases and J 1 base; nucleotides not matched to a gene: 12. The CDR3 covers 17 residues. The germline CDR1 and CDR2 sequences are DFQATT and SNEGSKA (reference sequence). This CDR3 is CSAGGWTSGDGTDTQYF. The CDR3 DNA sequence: TGCAGTGCTGGGGGATGGACTAGCGGTGACGGCACAGATACGCAGTATTTT.

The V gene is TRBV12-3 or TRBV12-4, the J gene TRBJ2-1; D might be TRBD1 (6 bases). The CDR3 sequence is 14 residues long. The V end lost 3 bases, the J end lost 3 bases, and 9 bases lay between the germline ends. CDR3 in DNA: TGTGCCAGCAGTTTGGGACACTTCTACAATGAGCAGTTCTTC. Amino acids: CASSLGHFYNEQFF.

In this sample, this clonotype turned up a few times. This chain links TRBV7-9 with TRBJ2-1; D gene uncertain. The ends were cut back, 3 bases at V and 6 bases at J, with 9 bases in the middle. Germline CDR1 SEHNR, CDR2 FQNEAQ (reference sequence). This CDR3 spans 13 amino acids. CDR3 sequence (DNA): TGTGCCAGCAGCTTGCTCGGCCCCAATGAGCAGTTCTTC. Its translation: CASSLLGPNEQFF.

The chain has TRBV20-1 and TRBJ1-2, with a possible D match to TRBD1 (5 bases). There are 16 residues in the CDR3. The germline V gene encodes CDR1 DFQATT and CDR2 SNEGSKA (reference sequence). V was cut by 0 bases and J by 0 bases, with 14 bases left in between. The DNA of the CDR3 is TGCAGTGCTAGAGATCCCGCCCAGGGATCTAACTATGGCTACACCTTC. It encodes CSARDPAQGSNYGYTF.

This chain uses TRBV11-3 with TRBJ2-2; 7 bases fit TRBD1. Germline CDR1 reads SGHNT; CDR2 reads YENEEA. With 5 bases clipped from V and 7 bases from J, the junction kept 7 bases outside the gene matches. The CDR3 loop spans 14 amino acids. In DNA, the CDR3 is TGTGCCAGCAGCATAGGGACAGAGAGCGGGGAGCTGTTTTTT. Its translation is CASSIGTESGELFF. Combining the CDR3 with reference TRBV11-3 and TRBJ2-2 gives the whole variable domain EAGVVQSPRYKIIEKKQPVAFWCNPISGHNTLYWYLQNLGQGPELLIRYENEEAVDDSQLPKDRFSAERLKGVDSTLKIQPAELGDSAVYLCASSIGTESGELFFGEGSRLTVL.

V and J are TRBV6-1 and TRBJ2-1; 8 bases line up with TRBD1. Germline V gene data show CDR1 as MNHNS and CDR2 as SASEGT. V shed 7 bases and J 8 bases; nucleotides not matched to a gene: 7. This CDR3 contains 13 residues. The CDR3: CASITGQGDEQFF. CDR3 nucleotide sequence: TGTGCCAGCATCACCGGACAGGGCGATGAGCAGTTCTTC.

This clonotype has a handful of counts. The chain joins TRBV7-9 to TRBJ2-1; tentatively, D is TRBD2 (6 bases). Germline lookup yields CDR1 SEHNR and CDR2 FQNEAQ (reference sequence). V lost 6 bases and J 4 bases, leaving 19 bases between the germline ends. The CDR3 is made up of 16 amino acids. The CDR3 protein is CASSATGTPSYNEQFF. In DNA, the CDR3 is TGTGCCAGCAGTGCAACCGGGACTCCCTCTTACAATGAGCAGTTCTTC.

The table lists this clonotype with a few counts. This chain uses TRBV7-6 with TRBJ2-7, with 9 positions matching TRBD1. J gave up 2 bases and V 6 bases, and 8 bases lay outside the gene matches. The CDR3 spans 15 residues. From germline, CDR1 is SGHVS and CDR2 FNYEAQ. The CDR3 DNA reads TGTGCCAGCAGTTCCACGGACAGGGGCCCCTACGAGCAGTACTTC. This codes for CASSSTDRGPYEQYF.

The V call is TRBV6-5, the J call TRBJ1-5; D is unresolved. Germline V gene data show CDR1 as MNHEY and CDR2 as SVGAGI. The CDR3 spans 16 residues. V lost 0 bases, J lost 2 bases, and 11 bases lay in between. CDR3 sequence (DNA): TGTGCCAGCAGTTACTCGAGTGCCAAGGGCAATCAGCCCCAGCATTTT. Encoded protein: CASSYSSAKGNQPQHF.

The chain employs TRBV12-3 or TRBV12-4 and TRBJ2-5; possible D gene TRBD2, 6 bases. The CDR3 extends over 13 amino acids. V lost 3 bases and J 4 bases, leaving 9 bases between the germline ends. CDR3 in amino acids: CASSFTEGETQYF. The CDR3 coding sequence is TGTGCCAGCAGTTTTACGGAGGGAGAGACCCAGTACTTC.

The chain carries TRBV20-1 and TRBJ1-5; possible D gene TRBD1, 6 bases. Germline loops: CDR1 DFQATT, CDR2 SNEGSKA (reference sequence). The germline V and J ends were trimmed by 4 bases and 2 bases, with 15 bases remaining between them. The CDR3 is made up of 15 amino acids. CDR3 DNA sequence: TGCAGTGCTAAGCGACAGGCGGGGGGCAATCAGCCCCAGCATTTT. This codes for CSAKRQAGGNQPQHF.

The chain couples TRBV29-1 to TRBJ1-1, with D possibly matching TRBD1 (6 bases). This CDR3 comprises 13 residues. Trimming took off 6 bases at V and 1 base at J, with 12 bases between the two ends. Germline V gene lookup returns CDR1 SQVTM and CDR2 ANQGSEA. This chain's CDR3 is CSVLRGRNTEAFF. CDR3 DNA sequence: TGCAGCGTCCTCAGGGGACGGAACACTGAAGCTTTCTTT. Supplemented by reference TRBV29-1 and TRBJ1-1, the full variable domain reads SAVISQKPSRDICQRGTSLTIQCQVDSQVTMMFWYRQQPGQSLTLIATANQGSEATYESGFVIDKFPISRPNLTFSTLTVSNMSPEDSSIYLCSVLRGRNTEAFFGQGTRLTVV.

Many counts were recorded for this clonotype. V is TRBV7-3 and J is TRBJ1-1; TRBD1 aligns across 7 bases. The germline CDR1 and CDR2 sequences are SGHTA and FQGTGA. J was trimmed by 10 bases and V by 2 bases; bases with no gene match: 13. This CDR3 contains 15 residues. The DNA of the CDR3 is TGTGCCAGCAGCTTACAAACAGGGGAGGGTTTTGGAGCTTTCTTT. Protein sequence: CASSLQTGEGFGAFF. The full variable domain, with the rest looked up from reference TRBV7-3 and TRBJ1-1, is GAGVSQTPSNKVTEKGKYVELRCDPISGHTALYWYRQSLGQGPEFLIYFQGTGAADDSGLPNDRFFAVRPEGSVSTLKIQRTERGDSAVYLCASSLQTGEGFGAFFGQGTRLTVV.

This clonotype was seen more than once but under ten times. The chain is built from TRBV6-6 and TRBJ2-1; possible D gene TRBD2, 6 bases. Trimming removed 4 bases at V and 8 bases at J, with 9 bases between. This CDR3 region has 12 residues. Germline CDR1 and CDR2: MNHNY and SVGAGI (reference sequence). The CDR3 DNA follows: TGTGCCAGCAGTTGGCCTAGCGATGAGCAGTTCTTC. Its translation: CASSWPSDEQFF.

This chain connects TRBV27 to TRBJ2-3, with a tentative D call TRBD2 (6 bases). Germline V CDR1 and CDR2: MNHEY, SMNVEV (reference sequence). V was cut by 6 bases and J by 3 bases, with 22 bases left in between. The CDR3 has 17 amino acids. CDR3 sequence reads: CASRIPGLGLGTDTQYF. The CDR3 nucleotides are TGTGCCAGCAGAATCCCGGGACTCGGCCTGGGAACAGATACGCAGTATTTT.